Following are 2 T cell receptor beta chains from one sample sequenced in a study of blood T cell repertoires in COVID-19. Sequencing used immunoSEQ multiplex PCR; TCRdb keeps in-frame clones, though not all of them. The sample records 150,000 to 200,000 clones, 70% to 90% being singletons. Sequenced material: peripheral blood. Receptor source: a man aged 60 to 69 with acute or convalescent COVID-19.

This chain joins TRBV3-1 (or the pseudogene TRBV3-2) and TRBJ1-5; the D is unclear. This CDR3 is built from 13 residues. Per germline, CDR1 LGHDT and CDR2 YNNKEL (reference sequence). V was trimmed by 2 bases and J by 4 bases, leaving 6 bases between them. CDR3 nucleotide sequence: TGTGCCAGCAGCCAAATGACAAATCAGCCCCAGCATTTT. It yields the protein CASSQMTNQPQHF.

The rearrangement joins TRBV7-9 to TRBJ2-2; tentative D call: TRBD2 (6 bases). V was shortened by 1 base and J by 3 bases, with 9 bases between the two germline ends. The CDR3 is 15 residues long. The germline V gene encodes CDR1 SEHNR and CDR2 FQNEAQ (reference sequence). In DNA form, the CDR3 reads TGTGCCAGCAGCTTAGATTGGGAGGACACCGGGGAGCTGTTTTTT. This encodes CASSLDWEDTGELFF.